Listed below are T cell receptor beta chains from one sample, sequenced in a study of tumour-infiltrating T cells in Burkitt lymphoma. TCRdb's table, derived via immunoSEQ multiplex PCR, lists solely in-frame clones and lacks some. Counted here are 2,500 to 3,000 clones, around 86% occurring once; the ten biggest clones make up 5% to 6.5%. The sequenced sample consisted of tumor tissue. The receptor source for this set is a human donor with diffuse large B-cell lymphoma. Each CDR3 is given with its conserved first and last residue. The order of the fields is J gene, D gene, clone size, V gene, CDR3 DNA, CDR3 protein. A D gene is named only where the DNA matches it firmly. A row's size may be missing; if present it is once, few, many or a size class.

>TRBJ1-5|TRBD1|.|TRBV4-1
TGCGCCAGCAGCCAAAACCGGACAGGGGGCTTGAATCAGCCCCAGCATTTT
CASSQNRTGGLNQPQHF
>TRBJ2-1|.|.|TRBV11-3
TGTGCCAGCGGAACATCGGGTTCCTACAATGAGCAGTTCTTC
CASGTSGSYNEQFF
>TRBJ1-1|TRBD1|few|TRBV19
TGTGCCAGTAGTTCGGACAGGATGAACACTGAAGCTTTCTTT
CASSSDRMNTEAFF
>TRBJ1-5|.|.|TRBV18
TGTGCCAGCTCACCAGCGCAATCAGCCCCAGCATTT
CASSPAQSAPAF
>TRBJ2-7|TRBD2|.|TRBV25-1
TGTGCCAGCAGTGAATCCGGAGGCGGGAGGTCCGAGCAGTACTTC
CASSESGGGRSEQYF
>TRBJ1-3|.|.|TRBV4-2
TGTGCCAGCAGCCAAGCTCGCGGAAACACCATATATTTT
CASSQARGNTIYF
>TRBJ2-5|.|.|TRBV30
TGTGCCGGAGAGGGTGTCCAAGAGACCCAGTACTTC
CAGEGVQETQYF
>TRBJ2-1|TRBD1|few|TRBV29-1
TGCAGCGTCGACGGAATGGGGGACAGGACTTACAATGAGCAGTTCTTC
CSVDGMGDRTYNEQFF
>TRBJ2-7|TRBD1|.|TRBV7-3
TGTGCCAGCAGCTCCCGGGACAGCCATCTGGGGGAGCAGTACTTC
CASSSRDSHLGEQYF
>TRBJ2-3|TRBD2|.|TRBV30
TGTGCCTGGAGTGGGGGAGCGGGGGGGCGAGATACGCAGTATTTT
CAWSGGAGGRDTQYF
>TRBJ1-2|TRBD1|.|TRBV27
TGTGCCAGCAGTTTTGAACAGGGGGCGGGTGGCTACACCTTC
CASSFEQGAGGYTF
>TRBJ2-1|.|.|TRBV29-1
TGCAGCGTCGTCACCATAAACACAGCAGGGCAGTTCTTC
CSVVTINTAGQFF
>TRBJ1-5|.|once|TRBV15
TGTGCCACCGGCGTAGGCAGCGGTCAGCCCCAGCATTTT
CATGVGSGQPQHF
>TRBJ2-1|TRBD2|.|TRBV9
TGTGCCAGCAGCGTCCACGTGGGAGGGCCTTACAATGAGCAGTTCTTC
CASSVHVGGPYNEQFF
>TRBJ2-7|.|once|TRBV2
TGTGCCAGCAGCGATTTAGGGGCGCAAGGGTACGAGCAGTACTTC
CASSDLGAQGYEQYF
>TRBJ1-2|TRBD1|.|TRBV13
TGTGCCAGCAGCCTTAACGGGCAGGGGGCCCCCTATGGCTACACCTTC
CASSLNGQGAPYGYTF
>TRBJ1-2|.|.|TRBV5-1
TGCGCCAGCAGCCCCTCGTCGGGCCTCAACTATGGCTACACCTTC
CASSPSSGLNYGYTF
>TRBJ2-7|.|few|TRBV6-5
TGTGCCAGCAGTTACTCGTTAGGGACCTACGAGCAGTACTTC
CASSYSLGTYEQYF
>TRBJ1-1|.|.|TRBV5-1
TGCGCCAGCAGCTTGGTTGTAGCGAACACTGAAGCTTTCTTT
CASSLVVANTEAFF
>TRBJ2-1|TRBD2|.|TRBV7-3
TGTGCCAGCACCCTAGCGGGGGGGCCGGATAATGAGCAGTTCTTC
CASTLAGGPDNEQFF
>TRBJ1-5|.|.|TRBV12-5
TGTGCTAGTGCCCCGGACGGAATTAGCAATCAGCCCCAGCATTTT
CASAPDGISNQPQHF
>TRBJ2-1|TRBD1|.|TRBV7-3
TGTGCCAGCAGCTCGACAGGGACCCCTTACAATGAGCAGTTCTTC
CASSSTGTPYNEQFF
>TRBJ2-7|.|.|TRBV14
TGTGCCAGCAGCCCCCCGGGACATGTCTACGAGCAGTACTTC
CASSPPGHVYEQYF
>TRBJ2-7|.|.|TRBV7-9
TGTGCCAGCAGCGGGCCGACTACCCCCGTTCCTGAACAGTACTTC
CASSGPTTPVPEQYF
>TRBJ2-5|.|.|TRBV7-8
TGTGCCAGCAGCTTAACAGGGACCCAAGAGACCCAGTACTTC
CASSLTGTQETQYF
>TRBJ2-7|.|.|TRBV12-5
TGTGCTAGTGGTCCCATACCCAGCTCCTACGAGCAGTACTTC
CASGPIPSSYEQYF
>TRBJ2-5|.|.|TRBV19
TGTGCCAGTAGTATAGAAGTGAAAGGGGCCAAAGAGACCCAGTACTTC
CASSIEVKGAKETQYF
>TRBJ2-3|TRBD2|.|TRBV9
TGTGCCAGCAGCGCGTTTGCGGGGGGACCCACAGATACGCAGTATTTT
CASSAFAGGPTDTQYF
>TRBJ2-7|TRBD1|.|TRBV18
TGTGCCAGCTCACCATCAACCGGGACAGGGTCCGAGCAGTACTTC
CASSPSTGTGSEQYF
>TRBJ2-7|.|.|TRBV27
TGTGCCAGCAGTTTCAATCCACCCCTTTCCTCCTACGAGCAGTACTTC
CASSFNPPLSSYEQYF
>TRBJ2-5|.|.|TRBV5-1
TGCGCCAGCAGATACAGGGAAGAGACCCAGTACTTC
CASRYREETQYF
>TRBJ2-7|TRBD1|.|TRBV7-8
TGTGCCAGCAGCTTGGCCCCCAGGGGGCGATACGAGCAGTACTTC
CASSLAPRGRYEQYF
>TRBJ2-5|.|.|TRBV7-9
TGTGCCAGTTCGATAGGTGTCGAGACCCAGTACTTC
CASSIGVETQYF
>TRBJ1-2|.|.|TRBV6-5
TGTGCCAGCAGCCTAAGGACTCAGGTGGGGTATGGCTACACCTTC
CASSLRTQVGYGYTF
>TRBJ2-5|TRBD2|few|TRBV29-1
TGCAGCGTCCATGGGGGGGAAGAGACCCAGTACTTC
CSVHGGEETQYF
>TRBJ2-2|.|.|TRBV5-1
TGCGCCAGCAGCCCCCAGGGGAACACCGGGGAGCTGTTTTTT
CASSPQGNTGELFF
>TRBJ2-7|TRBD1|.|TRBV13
TGTGCCAGCAGCTTGACGGGACAGGGAGAGTACGAGCAGTACTTC
CASSLTGQGEYEQYF
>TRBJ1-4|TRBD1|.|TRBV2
TGTGCCAGCAGCGGGGACAGGCGTGCGGCTAATGAAAAACTGTTTTTT
CASSGDRRAANEKLFF
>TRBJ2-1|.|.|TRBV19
TGTGCCAGTAGTATAGATATGTCAGGGCTCCACAATGAGCAGTTCTTC
CASSIDMSGLHNEQFF
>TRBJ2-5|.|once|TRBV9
TGTGCCAGCAGCATGGGACCCCGCCAAGAGATCCAGTACTTC
CASSMGPRQEIQYF
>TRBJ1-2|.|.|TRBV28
TGTGCCATGCTTACTAACTATGGCTACACCTTC
CAMLTNYGYTF
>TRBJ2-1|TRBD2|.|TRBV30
TGTGCCTGGACGACTAGCTACTCCTACAATGAGCAGTTCTTC
CAWTTSYSYNEQFF
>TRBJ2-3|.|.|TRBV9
TGTGCCAGCAGCGTAGAGGGGGATACGCAGTATTTT
CASSVEGDTQYF
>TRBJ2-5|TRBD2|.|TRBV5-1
TGCGCCAGCAGCTTGACTAGCGGGGGCCAAGAGACCCAGTACTTC
CASSLTSGGQETQYF
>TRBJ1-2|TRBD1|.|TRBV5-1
TGCGCCAGCAGCTGGACAGGGGATAACTATGGCTACACCTTC
CASSWTGDNYGYTF
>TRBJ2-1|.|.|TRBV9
TGTGCCAGCAGCGTGGGACGGGGTGAGCAGTTCTTC
CASSVGRGEQFF